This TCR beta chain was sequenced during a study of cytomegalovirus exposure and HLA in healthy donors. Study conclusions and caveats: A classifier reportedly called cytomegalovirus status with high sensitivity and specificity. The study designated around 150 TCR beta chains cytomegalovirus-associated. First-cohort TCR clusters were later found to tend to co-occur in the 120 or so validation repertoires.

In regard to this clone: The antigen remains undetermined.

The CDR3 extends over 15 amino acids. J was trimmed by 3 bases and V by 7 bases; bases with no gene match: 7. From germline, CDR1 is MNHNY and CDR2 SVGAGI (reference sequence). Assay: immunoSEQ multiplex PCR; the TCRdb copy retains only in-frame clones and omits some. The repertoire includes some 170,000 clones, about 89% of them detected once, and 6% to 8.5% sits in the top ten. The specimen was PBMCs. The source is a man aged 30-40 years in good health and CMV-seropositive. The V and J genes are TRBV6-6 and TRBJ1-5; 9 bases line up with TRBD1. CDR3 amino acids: CASNPGQGYNQPQHF. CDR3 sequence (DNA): TGTGCCAGCAACCCGGGACAGGGCTACAATCAGCCCCAGCATTTT.